The 28 T cell receptor beta chains below were found in one sample sequenced in a study of blood T cell repertoires in COVID-19. Sequencing used immunoSEQ multiplex PCR; TCRdb keeps in-frame clones, though not all of them. This table has some 140,000 clones, roughly four fifths appearing once. The sequenced sample was peripheral blood. The receptors come from a man aged 80 or over with acute or convalescent COVID-19.

This clone was detected only a few times. The rearrangement joins TRBV19 to TRBJ2-6; D ambiguous. Per germline, CDR1 LNHDA and CDR2 SQIVND (reference sequence). The V end was cut by 8 bases, the J end by 4 bases, with 9 bases between. This CDR3 region has 13 residues. The CDR3 DNA sequence: TGTGCCAGTCGCGAGTCCGGGGCCAACGTCCTGACTTTC. It translates to CASRESGANVLTF. Drawing the rest from reference TRBV19 and TRBJ2-6, the complete variable domain is DGGITQSPKYLFRKEGQNVTLSCEQNLNHDAMYWYRQDPGQGLRLIYYSQIVNDFQKGDIAEGYSVSREKKESFPLTVTSAQKNPTAFYLCASRESGANVLTFGAGSRLTVL.

The chain links TRBV28 to TRBJ2-5, with TRBD2 as a possible D gene (5 bases). The length of the CDR3 is 15 residues. Looked up from germline, CDR1 is MDHEN and CDR2 is SYDVKM. The germline V and J ends were trimmed by 3 bases and 0 bases, with 11 bases remaining between them. CDR3 region: CASSFSGGYQETQYF. In DNA form, the CDR3 reads TGTGCCAGCAGTTTTTCAGGAGGTTACCAAGAGACCCAGTACTTC.

The chain uses TRBV2 and TRBJ2-3, with TRBD1 identical over 7 bases. This CDR3 is built from 15 residues. Germline CDR1 and CDR2: SNHLY and FYNNEI. The trim removed 5 bases at V and 0 bases at J, leaving 5 bases unmatched. The DNA for the CDR3 is TGTGCCAGCAGTCGACAGGGCACTAGCACAGATACGCAGTATTTT. Its translation is CASSRQGTSTDTQYF.

Concerning this clone: At the DNA level, this CDR3 is encoded by other sequences in the same sample as well. The chain recombines TRBV3-1 (or the pseudogene TRBV3-2) with TRBJ2-7; D remains ambiguous. Trimming stripped 3 bases from V and 8 bases from J, with 8 bases between. Germline V gives CDR1 LGHDT, CDR2 YNNKEL (reference sequence). This CDR3 spans 11 amino acids. DNA for the CDR3: TGTGCCAGCAGCCAGGCAGACAAGCAGTACGTC. It yields the protein CASSQADKQYV.

This chain joins TRBV21-1 and TRBJ2-3; the D call in the table, TRBD2, was not verified against the DNA. TRBV21-1 is reported as a pseudogene. CDR3 size: 16 residues. CDR3 protein: CASSKALAGRMNTQYF. CDR3 coding DNA: TGTGCCAGCAGCAAAGCACTAGCGGGTCGCATGAATACGCAGTATTTT.

The chain links TRBV7-2 to TRBJ2-5; the match to TRBD2 covers 10 bases. This CDR3 is built from 17 residues. Germline CDR1 SGHTA, CDR2 FQGNSA. V trimming: 1 base; J trimming: 3 bases; junction bases outside the gene matches: 8. The CDR3 sequence is CASSLVPSGGLKETQYF. CDR3 nucleotide sequence: TGTGCCAGCAGCTTAGTCCCTAGCGGGGGCCTCAAAGAGACCCAGTACTTC.

This chain uses TRBV6-1 with TRBJ1-1; D call uncertain. The germline V gene encodes CDR1 MNHNS and CDR2 SASEGT. The V end lost 5 bases, the J end lost 11 bases, and 12 bases lay between the germline ends. CDR3 length: 11 amino acids. CDR3 DNA: TGTGCCAGCAGTTCACGGGAAGCTGCTTTCTTT. It specifies CASSSREAAFF.

The rearrangement joins TRBV5-4 to TRBJ1-3, with 11 bases aligning to TRBD1. V shed 5 bases, J shed 4 bases, and the junction held 5 bases outside the gene matches. Germline assignment: CDR1 SGHNT and CDR2 YYREEE (reference sequence). This CDR3 has 15 amino acids. For the CDR3, the DNA is TGTGCCAGCAGAAACGGACAGGGGGCCGGAAACACCATATATTTT. This translates into CASRNGQGAGNTIYF. Based on the CDR3 plus reference TRBV5-4 and TRBJ1-3, the full variable domain is ETGVTQSPTHLIKTRGQQVTLRCSSQSGHNTVSWYQQALGQGPQFIFQYYREEENGRGNFPPRFSGLQFPNYSSELNVNALELDDSALYLCASRNGQGAGNTIYFGEGSWLTVV.

This clone was seen more than once but under ten times. The rearrangement uses TRBV4-2 and TRBJ1-1; 10 positions agree with TRBD1. In germline, CDR1 is LGHNA, CDR2 YNFKEQ. V shed 3 bases, J shed 3 bases, and the junction held 7 bases outside the gene matches. This CDR3 comprises 16 residues. The CDR3 sequence is CASSQRDRGEDTEAFF. The CDR3, as DNA: TGTGCCAGCAGCCAGAGGGACAGGGGAGAGGACACTGAAGCTTTCTTT.

The table lists this clone with a few counts. The J gene is TRBJ1-6, the V gene TRBV5-1; 7 bases are a match to TRBD1. Germline V gives CDR1 SGHRS, CDR2 YFSETQ. Trimming removed 2 bases from V and 8 bases from J; junction bases left unmatched: 4. The CDR3 covers 14 residues. CDR3 residues: CASSFGQEDSPLHF. For the CDR3, the DNA is TGCGCCAGCAGCTTCGGACAGGAAGATTCACCCCTCCACTTT.

The chain carries TRBV7-2 and TRBJ1-1; 7 nucleotides match TRBD1. Unmatched junction bases numbered 3, after V lost 4 bases and J lost 1 base. This CDR3 has 14 residues. Germline V CDR1 and CDR2: SGHTA, FQGNSA. CDR3 region: CASSSGQRNTEAFF. The CDR3 DNA sequence: TGTGCCAGCAGCTCGGGACAGAGGAACACTGAAGCTTTCTTT.

The rearrangement links TRBV18 to TRBJ1-2; a weak D match, TRBD1 (6 bases). Trimming pared 0 bases from V and 4 bases from J, leaving 18 bases between. The germline V gene has CDR1 KGHSH and CDR2 LQKENI. The CDR3 extends over 17 amino acids. The chain's CDR3 is CASSPPGTPTSFYGYTF. The CDR3 nucleotides are TGTGCCAGCTCACCACCGGGGACACCGACTTCATTCTATGGCTACACCTTC. Full variable domain (rest looked up from reference TRBV18 and TRBJ1-2): NAGVMQNPRHLVRRRGQEARLRCSPMKGHSHVYWYRQLPEEGLKFMVYLQKENIIDESGMPKERFSAEFPKEGPSILRIQQVVRGDSAAYFCASSPPGTPTSFYGYTFGSGTRLTVV.

The V and J genes are TRBV5-4 and TRBJ1-1, with D possibly matching TRBD1 (5 bases). The CDR3 covers 15 residues. Trimming took 1 base from V and 4 from J, leaving 14 bases between them. Germline CDR1 and CDR2: SGHNT and YYREEE (reference sequence). CDR3 loop: CASSLFGAGGTEAFF. The CDR3 bases are TGTGCCAGCAGCTTGTTCGGGGCGGGGGGCACTGAAGCTTTCTTT.

The chain has TRBV5-1 and TRBJ2-3, with no clear D. The V and J ends lost 0 bases and 6 bases respectively, with 14 bases between them. The length of the CDR3 is 15 residues. Germline CDR1 is SGHRS and CDR2 is YFSETQ. This chain's CDR3 is CASSLETGIPDTQYF. CDR3 sequence (DNA): TGCGCCAGCAGCTTGGAGACTGGCATCCCGGATACGCAGTATTTT.

The rearrangement joins TRBV6-5 to TRBJ2-1; no reliable D call. The V gene lost 0 bases and the J gene lost 1 base, with 10 bases spanning the gap. Germline V CDR1 and CDR2: MNHEY, SVGAGI. CDR3 length equals 16 residues. CDR3 protein: CASSYSKLVSYNEQFF. For the CDR3, the DNA is TGTGCCAGCAGTTACTCGAAGCTAGTGTCCTACAATGAGCAGTTCTTC.

This clone was picked up one time. The same CDR3 also results from other DNA sequences found in this sample. The gene calls are TRBV18 and TRBJ2-3; 11 bases match TRBD2. The CDR3 consists of 16 residues. V lost 3 bases to trimming and J lost 2 bases; unmatched junction nucleotides: 4. Germline V lookup: CDR1 KGHSH, CDR2 LQKENI. This CDR3 reads CASSPPSGGLTDTQYF. CDR3 sequence (DNA): TGTGCCAGCTCACCTCCTAGCGGGGGGCTCACAGATACGCAGTATTTT.

This sequence joins TRBV5-4 and TRBJ1-6; 7 positions match TRBD1. The CDR3 totals 16 residues. The germline V gene encodes CDR1 SGHNT and CDR2 YYREEE (reference sequence). Trimming cost V 4 bases and J 3 bases; bases outside gene matches: 7. The CDR3 nucleotides are TGTGCCAGCAGCAGCAGGGGGTCGCGCTATAATTCACCCCTCCACTTT. Amino acids: CASSSRGSRYNSPLHF. Looking up the rest from reference TRBV5-4 and TRBJ1-6 gives the full variable domain: ETGVTQSPTHLIKTRGQQVTLRCSSQSGHNTVSWYQQALGQGPQFIFQYYREEENGRGNFPPRFSGLQFPNYSSELNVNALELDDSALYLCASSSRGSRYNSPLHFGNGTRLTVT.

This chain links TRBV5-4 with TRBJ1-2; TRBD1 matches at 8 bases. CDR3 length equals 13 residues. CDR1 and CDR2 from the germline V gene are SGHNT and YYREEE (reference sequence). J gave up 6 bases and V 0 bases, and 1 base lay outside the gene matches. CDR3 DNA: TGTGCCAGCAGCTTGGTGGGACAGGATGGCTACACCTTC. Amino acid sequence: CASSLVGQDGYTF.

V gene TRBV5-4 combines with J gene TRBJ2-2; D perhaps matches TRBD1 (7 bases). This CDR3 has 15 amino acids. V dropped 4 bases and J dropped 2 bases, with 12 bases sitting between them. Looked up from germline, CDR1 is SGHNT and CDR2 is YYREEE (reference sequence). The CDR3, as DNA: TGTGCCAGCAGCCAGGGGGGCACCAACACCGGGGAGCTGTTTTTT. Translating it yields CASSQGGTNTGELFF.

This clone was seen at least ten times. The chain has TRBV5-6 and TRBJ1-2; D unclear. The CDR3 loop spans 15 amino acids. Germline V gene data show CDR1 as SGHDT and CDR2 as YYEEEE. The ends were cut back, 0 bases at V and 8 bases at J, with 17 bases in the middle. CDR3 in DNA: TGTGCCAGCAGCTTGGCGGCGAGGAACGCTAAGGGCTACACCTTC. It is translated as CASSLAARNAKGYTF.

The V call is TRBV7-2, the J call TRBJ2-3, with 10 bases fitting TRBD2. With V trimmed by 5 bases and J by 4 bases, 12 bases remained unmatched. The CDR3 covers 17 residues. Germline V gene data show CDR1 as SGHTA and CDR2 as FQGNSA. The CDR3 spells CASSRTPKRGGADTQYF. The CDR3 nucleotides read TGTGCCAGCAGCCGGACCCCTAAGCGGGGGGGCGCAGATACGCAGTATTTT.

The chain employs TRBV21-1 and TRBJ2-2; the table calls TRBD1, which could not be checked here. TRBV21-1 is labeled a pseudogene. The CDR3 has 20 amino acids. The CDR3 DNA is TGTGCCAGCAGCTCGCGTAGCCGCCCGACAGACAAAATTTACACCGGGGAGCTGTTTTTT. This codes for CASSSRSRPTDKIYTGELFF.

V usage is TRBV7-2 and J usage is TRBJ2-7, with D perhaps TRBD1 (5 bases). Germline V CDR1 and CDR2: SGHTA, FQGNSA. V was pared by 5 bases and J by 3 bases, with 20 bases between. CDR3 size: 16 residues. The CDR3 nucleotides read TGTGCCAGCAGCCCCCTGCGTGGACAAGGAAGCTACGAGCAGTACTTC. Encoded protein: CASSPLRGQGSYEQYF.

A few counts support this clone. The chain combines TRBV6-5 with TRBJ2-3; 9 bases align to TRBD2. Germline assignment: CDR1 MNHEY and CDR2 SVGAGI. The CDR3 consists of 16 residues. The V and J ends lost 2 bases and 1 base, in that order; junction bases with no gene match: 4. CDR3 nucleotide sequence: TGTGCCAGCAGTTACGCGGGGGGGCCGGGCACAGATACGCAGTATTTT. This gives the protein CASSYAGGPGTDTQYF.

The gene calls are TRBV11-3 and TRBJ2-2; 7 nucleotides agree with TRBD1. CDR1 is SGHNT, CDR2 YENEEA, per germline. CDR3 length: 17 amino acids. The V gene end was trimmed by 5 bases and the J gene end by 3 bases; junction bases not matched to a gene: 12. CDR3: CASSIRQGVLDTGELFF. The CDR3 coding sequence is TGTGCCAGCAGCATCCGACAGGGAGTACTTGACACCGGGGAGCTGTTTTTT.

The rearrangement uses TRBV5-1 and TRBJ1-1, with D perhaps TRBD1 (5 bases). Trimming pared 4 bases from V and 0 bases from J, leaving 16 bases between. From germline, CDR1 is SGHRS and CDR2 YFSETQ. This CDR3 contains 16 residues. Written as DNA, the CDR3 is TGCGCCAGCAGCGGGCAGGCGCAGGGTATGAACACTGAAGCTTTCTTT. As protein: CASSGQAQGMNTEAFF.

This chain uses TRBV21-1 with TRBJ1-5. TRBV21-1 is noted as a pseudogene. The CDR3 sequence is 17 residues long. CDR3 sequence: CASSPYRGARVGQPQHF. The DNA of the CDR3 is TGTGCCAGCAGCCCATACCGGGGGGCCCGGGTCGGGCAGCCCCAGCATTTT.

This chain uses TRBV2 with TRBJ2-5; 7 nucleotides agree with TRBD2. Germline V lookup: CDR1 SNHLY, CDR2 FYNNEI. The V and J ends lost 7 bases and 4 bases, in that order; junction bases with no gene match: 9. The CDR3 sequence is 14 residues long. The chain's CDR3 is CASNFGGGLETQYF. CDR3 nucleotide sequence: TGTGCCAGCAACTTCGGCGGGGGTTTAGAGACCCAGTACTTC. Full variable domain (missing parts from reference TRBV2 and TRBJ2-5): EPEVTQTPSHQVTQMGQEVILRCVPISNHLYFYWYRQILGQKVEFLVSFYNNEISEKSEIFDDQFSVERPDGSNFTLKIRSTKLEDSAMYFCASNFGGGLETQYFGPGTRLLVL.